This T cell receptor (beta chain) was sequenced in a study of regulatory T cells in long-lasting Graves disease. Noted time point: newly diagnosed GD, antithyroid drugs for less than 3 months. PBMC-extracted RNA yielded the TCR library. iRepertoire HTBI primers and Arm-PCR of CDR3 regions built TCR beta libraries. TCRdb ran MiXCR on the multiplex PCR reads and lists one entry per CDR3 protein. The repertoire holds approximately 470,000 distinct CDR3 sequences, with about 16% as singletons. In this sample, this clonotype turned up many times. These records were also assigned to another study, of T cells in Graves' hyperthyroidism and ophthalmopathy.

This specimen was peripheral blood mononuclear cells (PBMCs), taken at new diagnosis, from a patient treated with antithyroid drugs. The origin of this receptor is a man aged 35 to 55 with Graves disease.

CDR3: CASTELAGGPDEQYF. As DNA, the CDR3 is TGTGCCAGCACTGAACTAGCGGGAGGGCCTGACGAGCAGTACTTC. The V and J genes are TRBV27 and TRBJ2-7, with TRBD2 matching 13 bases. The CDR3 totals 15 residues. CDR1 MNHEY and CDR2 SMNVEV come from the germline V gene (reference sequence). V gave up 7 bases and J gave up 5 bases; unmatched junction bases: 8.